The 17 T cell receptor beta chains given below trace back to one sample, sequenced in a study of T cell repertoires in cytomegalovirus infection. TCRdb independently ran MiXCR on the reads; one entry per CDR3 protein. Of hundreds of thousands of distinct CDR3 sequences listed, roughly 26% are singletons. What was sequenced was CD8+ T cells from PBMCs. These receptors were collected from a human donor in good health (CMV status not recorded). Some clones in this sample may be carry-over from other donors' samples.

This clonotype has a count of ten or more. This chain uses TRBV7-6 with TRBJ2-2; 7 nucleotides line up with TRBD1. J lost 7 bases, V lost 5 bases, and 10 bases had no gene match. Per germline, CDR1 SGHVS and CDR2 FNYEAQ. The CDR3 totals 15 residues. The CDR3, as DNA: TGTGCCAGCAGCCCTGGGGACAGCCTCGTCGGGGAGCTGTTTTTT. It codes for CASSPGDSLVGELFF.

The chain couples TRBV7-8 to TRBJ1-4; D perhaps matches TRBD1 (5 bases). The CDR3 covers 15 residues. Trimming shortened V by 1 base and J by 8 bases, and 14 bases separated the two germline ends. The V gene's germline CDR1 is SGHVS and CDR2 FQNEAQ. DNA for the CDR3: TGTGCCAGCAGCTTAGAGGCAGGGCTTGGCGAAAAACTGTTTTTT. Translated, it gives CASSLEAGLGEKLFF.

The V and J genes are TRBV2 and TRBJ2-1; D may match TRBD1 or TRBD2 (6 bases each). Trimming removed 7 bases at V and 7 bases at J, with 17 bases between. Germline-derived CDR1 and CDR2 are SNHLY and FYNNEI. This CDR3 is built from 14 residues. CDR3 sequence: CASNIGGLGNEQFF. As DNA, the CDR3 is TGTGCCAGCAATATAGGGGGGCTAGGAAATGAGCAGTTCTTC.

J is TRBJ2-1 and V is TRBV29-1; maybe TRBD1 (5 bases). The germline CDR1 and CDR2 sequences are SQVTM and ANQGSEA. CDR3 length equals 11 residues. Trimming removed 6 bases at V and 8 bases at J, with 11 bases between. The CDR3 region has the DNA TGCAGCGTCGCAGGGTTCGATGAGCAGTTCTTC. This gives the protein CSVAGFDEQFF.

This clonotype was observed a handful of times. The rearrangement uses TRBV27 and TRBJ2-1, with 9 bases lining up with TRBD1. This CDR3 spans 14 amino acids. The ends lost 3 bases at V and 8 bases at J; junction bases unmatched: 5. From germline, CDR1 is MNHEY and CDR2 SMNVEV (reference sequence). The CDR3 here is CASSFGTGLDEQFF. The CDR3 DNA follows: TGTGCCAGCAGTTTCGGGACAGGGTTGGATGAGCAGTTCTTC.

This chain uses TRBV29-1 with TRBJ2-2; 9 nucleotides align to TRBD1. The CDR3 loop spans 14 amino acids. Germline values: CDR1 SQVTM, CDR2 ANQGSEA. The ends lost 6 bases at V and 6 bases at J; junction bases unmatched: 8. CDR3 coding DNA: TGCAGCGTGATGGGACAGGGAGCCCCCGGGGAGCTGTTTTTT. Its protein is CSVMGQGAPGELFF.

The V gene is TRBV7-6, the J gene TRBJ2-5; 7 bases agree with TRBD1. The V and J ends lost 5 bases and 4 bases, in that order; junction bases with no gene match: 4. CDR3 size: 13 residues. Germline-derived CDR1 and CDR2 are SGHVS and FNYEAQ. CDR3 loop: CASSRQGTETQYF. CDR3 bases: TGTGCCAGCAGCCGACAGGGTACAGAGACCCAGTACTTC.

The chain carries TRBV6-1 and TRBJ2-6; no clear D gene. From germline, CDR1 is MNHNS and CDR2 SASEGT. There are 14 residues in the CDR3. V shed 0 bases and J shed 2 bases, with 2 bases lying between them. The CDR3 region has the DNA TGTGCCAGCAGTGAAGCCCCTGGGGCCAACGTCCTGACTTTC. This codes for CASSEAPGANVLTF.

This clonotype was detected only a few times. The rearrangement links TRBV12-3 or TRBV12-4 to TRBJ2-7; possibly TRBD1 for D (5 bases). This CDR3 is 15 amino acids long. Deletions cut 5 bases from V and 0 bases from J, with 14 bases between. CDR3 nucleotide sequence: TGTGCCAGCAGTGTTCGGCCAGGGTACTCCTACGAGCAGTACGTC. Protein sequence: CASSVRPGYSYEQYV.

This clonotype showed up just a few times. The chain links TRBV2 to TRBJ2-7; 8 bases map to TRBD2. V was clipped by 6 bases and J by 6 bases; unmatched bases: 7. This CDR3 spans 13 amino acids. Germline V CDR1 and CDR2: SNHLY, FYNNEI. CDR3 loop: CASRVAGLPEQYF. CDR3 coding DNA: TGTGCCAGCAGGGTAGCGGGGCTACCCGAGCAGTACTTC.

This clonotype was counted a few times. V gene TRBV19 combines with J gene TRBJ2-2; D is unresolved. The CDR3 has 14 amino acids. In germline, CDR1 is LNHDA, CDR2 SQIVND (reference sequence). V lost 3 bases and J 5 bases, leaving 10 bases between the germline ends. CDR3 bases: TGTGCCAGTAGTATTCAACAGACGACCGGGGAGCTGTTTTTT. Translation gives CASSIQQTTGELFF. The variable domain in full, completed from reference TRBV19 and TRBJ2-2, reads DGGITQSPKYLFRKEGQNVTLSCEQNLNHDAMYWYRQDPGQGLRLIYYSQIVNDFQKGDIAEGYSVSREKKESFPLTVTSAQKNPTAFYLCASSIQQTTGELFFGEGSRLTVL.

As concerns this clonotype: The germline gene is not matched at one end of the junction; a read error may be the cause. V is TRBV27 and J is TRBJ2-7; D may match TRBD1 or TRBD2 (5 bases each). CDR3 size: 14 residues. Germline V gene data show CDR1 as MNHEY and CDR2 as SMNVEV (reference sequence). The CDR3 loop is CASSPLGDSYERYF. CDR3 sequence (DNA): TGTGCCAGCAGTCCCCTGGGGGATTCCTACGAGCGGTACTTC.

A remark on this clonotype: This may stem from a read error, because a much larger clone lies one nucleotide away. The rearrangement joins TRBV5-1 to TRBJ2-3, with D unclear. Germline assignment: CDR1 SGHRS and CDR2 YFSETQ. Trimming left V 0 bases short and J 2 bases short, with 10 bases between. This CDR3 comprises 15 residues. The CDR3 region has the DNA TGCGCCAGCAGCTTGGCCGTAACTAACACAGATACGCAGTATTTT. It yields the protein CASSLAVTNTDTQYF. The full variable domain, with the rest looked up from reference TRBV5-1 and TRBJ2-3, is KAGVTQTPRYLIKTRGQQVTLSCSPISGHRSVSWYQQTPGQGLQFLFEYFSETQRNKGNFPGRFSGRQFSNSRSEMNVSTLELGDSALYLCASSLAVTNTDTQYFGPGTRLTVL.

In its sample, this clonotype was seen a few times. This chain joins TRBV6-5 and TRBJ2-7; 7 bases match TRBD1. The V gene's germline CDR1 is MNHEY and CDR2 SVGAGI. V was clipped by 7 bases and J by 7 bases; unmatched bases: 19. The CDR3 runs 16 residues. The CDR3 loop reads CASTFYATGTLGEQYF. CDR3 nucleotide sequence: TGTGCCAGCACCTTCTATGCGACAGGGACCCTAGGGGAGCAGTACTTC.

In regard to this clonotype: A much larger clone sits a single nucleotide away, making a read error possible. The chain uses TRBV7-6 and TRBJ2-1; 12 bases match TRBD1. CDR3 length: 15 residues. CDR1 is SGHVS and CDR2 is FNYEAQ in the germline V gene. The CDR3 DNA reads as TGTGTCAGCAGCCCAAAAGGGACAGGGGGCCATGAGCAGTTCTTC. The encoded protein is CVSSPKGTGGHEQFF. The variable domain in full, completed from reference TRBV7-6 and TRBJ2-1, reads GAGVSQSPRYKVTKRGQDVALRCDPISGHVSLYWYRQALGQGPEFLTYFNYEAQQDKSGLPNDRFSAERPEGSISTLTIQRTEQRDSAMYRCVSSPKGTGGHEQFFGPGTRLTVL.

This clonotype has only a few counts. V usage is TRBV4-1 and J usage is TRBJ1-5; 7 bases map to TRBD1. The CDR3 is 15 residues long. Germline V gene sequence: CDR1 MGHRA, CDR2 YSYEKL. J gave up 3 bases and V 4 bases, and 6 bases lay outside the gene matches. The CDR3 here is CASSPQGKTNQPQHF. CDR3 coding DNA: TGCGCCAGCAGCCCACAGGGGAAGACCAATCAGCCCCAGCATTTT.

This clonotype was picked up many times. The chain couples TRBV19 to TRBJ2-1; either TRBD1 or TRBD2 may fit D (7 bases each). The V and J ends lost 5 bases and 8 bases respectively, with 16 bases between them. Germline CDR1 and CDR2: LNHDA and SQIVND (reference sequence). The CDR3 covers 14 residues. CDR3 region: CASSLWEGAYEQFF. The CDR3 nucleotides are TGTGCCAGTAGTCTCTGGGAGGGGGCATATGAGCAGTTCTTC.